This T cell receptor beta chain derives from a study of T cell clonotyping in hematopoietic cell transplantation (dated by TCRdb to about 2021). Some background on the complete study: Recipient samples taken before transplant were obtained following cytoreduction. Recruitment of patients was conducted between 2015 and January 2017, and follow-up was continued until late 2020 or death. A total of more than 130 blood samples were collected in the study from 35 to 45 consecutive transplant recipients and their related donors.

Study-wide findings and limitations: Just a small fraction of recipient repertoires overlapped with donor repertoires, and more than 95% appeared de novo at the given depth. Inverse Simpson Index values from donors and from recipients before transplant predicted broader TCR repertoire diversity after transplant. A decrease in recipient TCR diversity was observed after transplant, and a progressive increase in pathologically expanded clonotypes was seen from day 30 to day 180. The sample size was limited, and CD4 and CD8 repertoire contributions could not be separated because cells were not sorted.

CDR1 SGHTA and CDR2 FQGNSA were looked up in the germline V gene. V was cut back by 1 base and J by 3 bases, leaving a gap of 14 bases between them. From cysteine to phenylalanine, the CDR3 is 16 amino acids long. Left in the record is the CDR3 DNA by itself, 48 bases read in frame from the first base. The sample's time point label, decoded: recipient sample about 28 days before transplant, after cytoreduction. Recipient blood was collected about 28 days before transplant and at days 30, 100 and 180 after transplant. Nuclei Lysis Solution was used to extract genomic DNA from fresh or cryopreserved unfractionated peripheral blood mononuclear cells. For this clone: The antigen this receptor binds is unknown. It has no much larger one-base neighbor in the sample; base qualities were not kept.

The immunoSEQ assay, a bias-controlled multiplex PCR using V- and J-specific primers, was used to amplify TCR beta CDR3 regions from genomic DNA. A second PCR step added a proprietary barcode and Illumina adapter sequences to the CDR3 amplicons. An Illumina MiSeq instrument was used for sequencing of the CDR3 libraries. From the authors' description of their analysis: Export and quality control were done with immunoSEQ Analyzer 3.0, while downstream analyses used R Bioconductor and Immunarch. Only productive rearrangements in the normalized downsampled data set were used to calculate repertoire metrics. Pathologically expanded clonotypes were defined as those larger than 5 templates in the normalized cohort. The Inverse Simpson Index served as the measure of repertoire diversity. CMV-specificity analyses were carried out on the non-normalized data set to capture all clonotypes. What TCRdb holds here is the immuneACCESS table cut down to in-frame rearrangements. Part of the clones is not present; checked against another copy, under half of the missing clones reflect an unresolved V gene, and the others are unexplained. Clone size and V and J calls were adopted from that table, with D and trimming inferred from the DNA. The sample table records approximately 42,000 clones; roughly 85% of these occur just once. Jointly, the top ten make up 2.5% to 3.5% of the sample.

The source is a man between 60 and 75 years old with acute myeloid leukemia. Some clones in this sample may be carry-over from other donors' samples. The V and J segments used are TRBV7-2 and TRBJ2-3; the D gene identity is not certain. Sequenced material: peripheral blood mononuclear cells, taken before stem cell transplant. CDR3 reads: CASSLEAKVRTDTQYF. The DNA sequence reads TGTGCCAGCAGCTTAGAGGCCAAGGTTAGAACAGATACGCAGTATTTT.